What follows describes a single T cell receptor (beta chain). Its cognate antigen is unknown. This entry is derived from a study of CD8 T cells in ankylosing spondylitis. Molecular-barcoded quantitative 5'-RACE produced these TCR beta libraries. TCRdb re-derived calls from the 5' RACE reads in MiXCR, one entry per CDR3 protein. The sample consists of roughly 490,000 distinct CDR3 sequences, approximately 5.3% of them appearing once. Study conclusions and caveats: As reported, disease-linked clones showed significant enrichment in matched ankylosing spondylitis synovial fluid. Typical of ankylosing spondylitis blood, it appeared, was a TCR beta motif of eight highly homologous variants.

The sequence came from a male donor with ankylosing spondylitis. The material sequenced was blood, either unsorted or a sorted T cell fraction (not recorded which).

The chain's CDR3 is CSGAQVIAEQFF. CDR3 nucleotides: TGCAGCGGCGCCCAAGTGATAGCTGAGCAGTTCTTC. This rearrangement joins TRBV29-1 to TRBJ2-1; D is uncertain. Germline CDR1 is SQVTM and CDR2 is ANQGSEA. This CDR3 contains 12 residues. Trimming cost V 7 bases and J 9 bases, with 16 bases left between them.